This T cell receptor (beta chain) was observed in a study of blood T cell repertoires in COVID-19. The wider study: The origin of the acute and convalescent COVID-19 samples was the United States, Italy and Spain. Sources were T cells, B-cell-depleted T cells, or PBMCs; the material itself was cDNA or gDNA.

Participants were aged about 18 to 89 years, lived in around 22 US areas, and enrolled virtually. Germline-derived CDR1 and CDR2 are SGHAT and FQNNGV. The CDR3 is 13 amino acids. V was trimmed by 5 bases and J by 2 bases, leaving 10 bases between them. In the original analysis: Amplified reference gene primers provided the basis for estimating nucleated cell counts. The table came from immunoSEQ multiplex PCR; TCRdb's copy has only in-frame clones and leaves some out. The DNA was the basis for D and trimming; V, J and clone size are from that table. This table has approximately 260,000 clones, about four fifths appearing once.

V usage is TRBV11-2 and J usage is TRBJ2-7, with D perhaps TRBD2 (6 bases). Sequencing was performed on PBMCs or T cells enriched from blood (not recorded which). This clonotype originated in a man in his forties or fifties who had recovered from COVID-19. The CDR3 region has the DNA TGTGCCAGCAGCAGGGGACTGGCCTACGAGCAGTACTTC. As protein: CASSRGLAYEQYF. Looking up the rest from reference TRBV11-2 and TRBJ2-7 gives the full variable domain: EAGVAQSPRYKIIEKRQSVAFWCNPISGHATLYWYQQILGQGPKLLIQFQNNGVVDDSQLPKDRFSAERLKGVDSTLKIQPAKLEDSAVYLCASSRGLAYEQYFGPGTRLTVT.